This T cell receptor (beta chain) was obtained from a study of CD4+ T cells in melanoma. Comments on this clone: Its antigen remains unknown.

Study results and caveats: Reportedly, melanoma neoantigen-specific CD4+ T cells showed varied differentiation states.

TCRdb's table, derived via immunoSEQ multiplex PCR, lists solely in-frame clones and lacks some. This table has 13,000 or so clones, about three quarters appearing once. V trimming: 4 bases; J trimming: 1 base; junction bases outside the gene matches: 1. Germline values: CDR1 LNHNV, CDR2 YYDKDF (reference sequence). The CDR3 is 15 residues long. This sequence originates from a human donor with melanoma. Sample: cells from a culture (not recorded whether cultured in vitro). V usage is TRBV15 and J usage is TRBJ2-5; TRBD2 aligns across 12 bases. The CDR3 coding sequence is TGTGCCACCAGCAAGACTAGCGGGGGCCAAGAGACCCAGTACTTC. This sequence encodes CATSKTSGGQETQYF. Using reference TRBV15 and TRBJ2-5 for the parts outside the CDR3, the full variable domain is DAMVIQNPRYQVTQFGKPVTLSCSQTLNHNVMYWYQQKSSQAPKLLFHYYDKDFNNEADTPDNFQSRRPNTSFCFLDIRSPGLGDTAMYLCATSKTSGGQETQYFGPGTRLLVL.